A selection of T cell receptor beta chains follows, all from one sample in a study of OX40 agonist ivuxolimab in advanced cancers. Produced via immunoSEQ multiplex PCR; TCRdb's table is partial and in-frame only. The table shows fewer than 55,000 clones, with 75% to 90% occurring only once. The sequences come from CD4+ or CD8+ T cells sorted from blood, collected in a trial of the OX40 agonist ivuxolimab. These receptor sequences come from an adult with an advanced solid tumor such as melanoma, head and neck, liver or kidney cancer. The CDR3 runs from the conserved cysteine through the conserved F or W. A D gene is named only where the DNA matches it firmly. Clone size is stated in some rows and not others, as once, few, many or a class when expanded.

D	V	J	size	DNA	CDR3
TRBD1	TRBV2	TRBJ2-4	-	TGTGCCAGCAGTGTTGGACAGGTTGACAAAAACATTCAGTACTTC	CASSVGQVDKNIQYF
-	TRBV5-6	TRBJ2-5	-	TGTGCCAGCAGACTCGGGCCGTCGGAGACCCAGTACTTC	CASRLGPSETQYF
-	TRBV28	TRBJ1-5	-	TGTGCCAGCAGAACCATGGCTAGCAATCAGCCCCAGCATTTT	CASRTMASNQPQHF
-	TRBV15	TRBJ2-1	-	TGTGCCACCAGCAGAGGGGGATCTTTCTACAATGAGCAGTTCTTC	CATSRGGSFYNEQFF
-	TRBV30	TRBJ2-5	-	TGTGCCTGGGACCTGGGACGGGGAGCGGAGACCCAGTACTTC	CAWDLGRGAETQYF
TRBD2	TRBV27	TRBJ2-7	-	TGTGCCAGCAGTTTCGCATATACGGGGACTAGCGATAGCTACGAGCAGTACTTC	CASSFAYTGTSDSYEQYF
-	TRBV7-2	TRBJ1-2	-	TGTGCCAGCAGCTTTCAGGGTGACAACTATGGCTACACCTTC	CASSFQGDNYGYTF
TRBD1	TRBV28	TRBJ2-7	few	TGTGCCAGCAGTGCAGGGGGCCGGTACGAGCAGTACTTC	CASSAGGRYEQYF
TRBD1	TRBV15	TRBJ1-4	-	TGTGCCACCAGCAGGGGGACAGGGGCTGCAACTAATGAAAAACTGTTTTTT	CATSRGTGAATNEKLFF
-	TRBV14	TRBJ2-7	-	TGTGCCAGCAGCCAAGTCGGGGCATACGAGCAGTACTTC	CASSQVGAYEQYF
-	TRBV28	TRBJ1-1	-	TGTGCCAGCAGCGGACCCGGACAGCACATGAACACTGAAGCTTTCTTT	CASSGPGQHMNTEAFF
-	TRBV21-1	TRBJ2-1	-	TGTGCCAGCAGCAAAGCCTTCAGGATTGAGCAGTTCTTC	CASSKAFRIEQFF
-	TRBV6-5	TRBJ1-6	-	TGTGCCAGCAGTTATGGGAGGGTCTCCTATAATTCACCCCTCCACTTT	CASSYGRVSYNSPLHF
-	TRBV7-2	TRBJ1-2	once	TGTGCCAGCAGCTCACAGCTGAACTATGGCTACACCTTC	CASSSQLNYGYTF
TRBD1	TRBV4-1	TRBJ2-3	-	TGCGCCAGCAGCCAAGGACAGGGTGGCACAGATACGCAGTATTTT	CASSQGQGGTDTQYF
TRBD2	TRBV7-9	TRBJ2-1	-	TGTGCCAGCAGCTTAGACGAGCGGGAGGCGAATGAGCAGTTCTTC	CASSLDEREANEQFF
TRBD2	TRBV7-2	TRBJ2-3	-	TGTGCCAGCAGCTCCCGGGGGGTAGGGACAGATACGCAGTATTTT	CASSSRGVGTDTQYF
-	TRBV25-1	TRBJ2-6	-	TGTGCCAGCAGTGAATTTCAGGGGACCGGGGCCAACGTCCTGACTTTC	CASSEFQGTGANVLTF
TRBD2	TRBV5-1	TRBJ2-2	-	TGCGCCAGCAGCTTGTCTAGCGGCTGGGAGCTGTTTTTT	CASSLSSGWELFF
-	TRBV29-1	TRBJ1-4	once	TGCAGCGTTAGGCAGGAAAAACTGTTTTTT	CSVRQEKLFF
TRBD1	TRBV7-2	TRBJ1-2	-	TGTGCCAGCAGCTTAGGACAGGGCGACAACTATGGCTACACCTTC	CASSLGQGDNYGYTF
-	TRBV7-9	TRBJ1-1	-	TGTGCCAGCAGCTTAGGGGCAGGGGCGTCGGTAGTGGACACTGAAGCTTTCTTT	CASSLGAGASVVDTEAFF
TRBD1	TRBV5-6	TRBJ2-7	-	TGTGCCAGCAGCGACCAGGGACAGGGGGACGAGCAGTACTTC	CASSDQGQGDEQYF
-	TRBV2	TRBJ1-2	-	TGTGCCAGCATCGGGACACTTCAGTATGGCTACACCTTC	CASIGTLQYGYTF
-	TRBV19	TRBJ2-2	-	TGTGCCAGTAGTGAGGGACGGCCCCAGAACACCGGGGAGCTGTTTTTT	CASSEGRPQNTGELFF
-	TRBV18	TRBJ1-1	once	TGTGCCAGCTCCTTTCTCGAGATGAACACTGAAGCTTTCTTT	CASSFLEMNTEAFF
-	TRBV6-1	TRBJ2-2	-	TGTGCCAGCAGTGAAGCCATGACATTAGGGGGGACCGGGGAGCTGTTTTTT	CASSEAMTLGGTGELFF
-	TRBV5-1	TRBJ2-2	-	TGCGCCAGCAGCGGGGGGGACAGCACCGGGGAGCTGTTTTTT	CASSGGDSTGELFF
TRBD2	TRBV15	TRBJ2-7	-	TGTGCCACCAGCAGGGTTGGGACTAGCGGGAGGAGAAGCTCCTACGAGCAGTACTTC	CATSRVGTSGRRSSYEQYF
-	TRBV4-3	TRBJ2-1	-	TGCGCCAGCAGTCGTTCTGGGGGGGCGGGTCTCCATGAGCAGTTCTTC	CASSRSGGAGLHEQFF
-	TRBV7-7	TRBJ1-1	-	TGTGCCAGCAGCTTAAGTCTCATGAACACTGAAGCTTTCTTT	CASSLSLMNTEAFF
TRBD1	TRBV6-6	TRBJ2-1	-	TGTGCCAGCAGAAACACAGGGGGCCGGAATGAGCAGTTCTTC	CASRNTGGRNEQFF
TRBD2	TRBV7-2	TRBJ2-1	-	TGTGCCAGCAGCTTAAGCGCGGGAGCTCGGTACAATGAGCAGTTCTTC	CASSLSAGARYNEQFF
-	TRBV7-2	TRBJ2-1	-	TGTGCCAGCAGCTTAGCGGGCTCCTACAATGAGCAGTTCTTC	CASSLAGSYNEQFF
TRBD1	TRBV6-6	TRBJ1-2	-	TGTGCCAGCAGCCGACAGGGTGCGGGCTACACCTTC	CASSRQGAGYTF
-	TRBV7-2	TRBJ1-1	-	TGTGCCAGCAGCTTAGTCCCGAACACTGAAGCTTTCTTT	CASSLVPNTEAFF
-	TRBV5-4	TRBJ2-1	-	TGTGCCAGCAGTCCCTACGAGCAAGGTGAGCAGTTCTTC	CASSPYEQGEQFF
-	TRBV10-1	TRBJ2-2	-	TGCGCCAGCAGTGAGTCGGTAGAGAACACCGGGGAGCTGTTTTTT	CASSESVENTGELFF
TRBD1	TRBV11-3	TRBJ1-1	-	TGTGCCAGCAGCCTGACAGGGACTGAAGCTTTCTTT	CASSLTGTEAFF
-	TRBV6-5	TRBJ1-1	-	TGTGCCAGCAGTTACCTCGGGGTGGATATGAAAGCTTTCTTT	CASSYLGVDMKAFF
-	TRBV27	TRBJ1-6	once	TGTGCCAGCAGTTTAAGAAGGGCGGCTTCCAATTCACCCCTCCACTTT	CASSLRRAASNSPLHF
-	TRBV27	TRBJ1-4	once	TGTGCCAGCAGTTCCAGGACCAGATCGAATGAAAAACTGTTTTTT	CASSSRTRSNEKLFF
-	TRBV7-9	TRBJ2-1	-	TGTGCCAGCAGCGTGGCAGGGTCTTGGAATGAGCAGTTCTTC	CASSVAGSWNEQFF
-	TRBV4-1	TRBJ1-5	-	TGCGCCAGCAGCCAAGACCCCCCAGGTCAGCCCCAGCATTTT	CASSQDPPGQPQHF
-	TRBV7-2	TRBJ2-3	-	TGTGCCAGCAGCTTGAGGGAGGCAGATACGCAGTATTTT	CASSLREADTQYF
-	TRBV12-1	TRBJ2-1	-	-	CASTLCVASGINNEQFF
TRBD1	TRBV7-2	TRBJ1-1	-	TGTGCCAGCAGCTCGGAGGGGGCGACGAACACTGAAGCTTTCTTT	CASSSEGATNTEAFF
-	TRBV18	TRBJ2-7	-	TGTGCCAGCTCACCACCGGGCAGGGGGGCCTACGAGCAGTACTTC	CASSPPGRGAYEQYF